Each of the 25 T cell receptor beta chains below was sequenced from the same sample in a study of blood T cell repertoires in COVID-19. The protocol was immunoSEQ multiplex PCR, while the TCRdb copy is restricted to in-frame clones and leaves out a portion. This sample carries 350,000 or so clones, roughly 86% of them seen once, and the ten largest clones take 1%. The source material was PBMCs or T cells enriched from blood (not recorded which). The receptors here all came from a woman in her 30s who had been exposed to COVID-19.

The sample holds a few counts of this clone. The chain is built from TRBV5-1 and TRBJ1-6; 11 bases are a match to TRBD1. Germline assignment: CDR1 SGHRS and CDR2 YFSETQ. With 4 bases clipped from V and 5 bases from J, the junction kept 11 bases outside the gene matches. The CDR3 is 18 residues long. For the CDR3, the DNA is TGCGCCAGCAGCCCCAGGACAGGGGGCCGTCTGAATAATTCACCCCTCCACTTT. As protein: CASSPRTGGRLNNSPLHF.

The chain uses TRBV11-3 and TRBJ1-6; unclear D gene. CDR3 size: 14 residues. CDR1 is SGHNT and CDR2 is YENEEA in the germline V gene. Trimming removed 5 bases at V and 10 bases at J, with 15 bases between. CDR3 bases: TGTGCCAGCAGCGTAGGGCTACTGGAGTCACCCCTCCACTTT. This translates into CASSVGLLESPLHF.

The CDR3 nucleotides read TGTGCCAGCAGTGAAGGACTAGCGGAGACCGGGGAGCTGTTTTTT. Protein product: CASSEGLAETGELFF. The chain combines TRBV6-1 with TRBJ2-2; 9 bases are a match to TRBD2. The V gene end was trimmed by 1 base and the J gene end by 5 bases; junction bases not matched to a gene: 2. This CDR3 is 15 amino acids long. CDR1 and CDR2 (germline): MNHNS, SASEGT.

The chain carries TRBV19 and TRBJ1-2, with D perhaps matching TRBD1 (5 bases). Germline CDR1 and CDR2: LNHDA and SQIVND (reference sequence). The V gene lost 3 bases and the J gene lost 8 bases, with 13 bases spanning the gap. The CDR3 consists of 13 residues. CDR3 coding DNA: TGTGCCAGTAGTATGCGGGACCTAGAGGGCTACACCTTC. It specifies CASSMRDLEGYTF.

This clone was detected once. V and J are TRBV6-2 or TRBV6-3 and TRBJ2-1; D gene ambiguous. V lost 4 bases to trimming and J lost 6 bases, with 13 bases between them. The CDR3 runs to 14 residues. The germline CDR1 and CDR2 sequences are MNHEY and SVGEGT. The CDR3 region has the DNA TGTGCCAGCAGTTTCTCCCCCCCTACCAATGAGCAGTTCTTC. It yields the protein CASSFSPPTNEQFF.

This clone was counted once. The chain has TRBV10-3 and TRBJ2-7, with TRBD1 matching 11 bases. The CDR3 has 18 amino acids. CDR1 ENHRY and CDR2 SYGVKD come from the germline V gene. Trimming took 0 bases from V and 2 from J; bases not matched to a gene: 9. Here the CDR3 DNA reads TGTGCCATCAGTGAGTCGAGGGGACGGGACAGGGGGACCTACGAGCAGTACTTC. It specifies CAISESRGRDRGTYEQYF.

This rearrangement joins TRBV27 to TRBJ2-3, with TRBD2 as a possible D gene (6 bases). Trimming left V 2 bases short and J 6 bases short, with 15 bases between. Germline loops: CDR1 MNHEY, CDR2 SMNVEV (reference sequence). This CDR3 spans 15 amino acids. The CDR3 DNA reads as TGTGCCAGCAGTTTAAGTAGGACTATGGGGGATACGCAGTATTTT. This codes for CASSLSRTMGDTQYF.

The rearrangement joins TRBV12-5 to TRBJ2-5, with 14 bases lining up with TRBD2. The CDR3 covers 18 residues. J lost 5 bases, V lost 4 bases, and 12 bases had no gene match. Germline-derived CDR1 and CDR2 are LGHNT and FRNRAP. The CDR3 coding sequence is TGTGCTAGTGGTTCAGCCTACGGACTAGCGGGAGGTTTGGAGACCCAGTACTTC. Translating it yields CASGSAYGLAGGLETQYF. Full variable domain (remainder filled in from reference TRBV12-5 and TRBJ2-5): DARVTQTPRHKVTEMGQEVTMRCQPILGHNTVFWYRQTMMQGLELLAYFRNRAPLDDSGMPKDRFSAEMPDATLATLKIQPSEPRDSAVYFCASGSAYGLAGGLETQYFGPGTRLLVL.

The chain employs TRBV9 and TRBJ2-3; D might be TRBD1 (6 bases). Germline loops: CDR1 SGDLS, CDR2 YYNGEE. The CDR3 covers 14 residues. Trimming shortened V by 4 bases and J by 8 bases, and 17 bases separated the two germline ends. CDR3 sequence: CASSPGQGTLTQYF. CDR3 nucleotides: TGTGCCAGCAGCCCGGGACAAGGTACCCTTACGCAGTATTTT.

The chain recombines TRBV27 with TRBJ1-5; maybe TRBD1 (6 bases). Germline V gives CDR1 MNHEY, CDR2 SMNVEV (reference sequence). The CDR3 runs to 16 residues. Trimming stripped 2 bases from V and 1 base from J, with 12 bases between. The CDR3 loop is CASSLGGNRSNQPQHF. The CDR3 DNA reads as TGTGCCAGCAGTTTAGGGGGCAATCGGAGCAATCAGCCCCAGCATTTT.

V usage is TRBV27 and J usage is TRBJ1-4, with 12 bases that match TRBD1. V trimming: 5 bases; J trimming: 7 bases; junction bases outside the gene matches: 17. CDR1 and CDR2 from the germline V gene are MNHEY and SMNVEV (reference sequence). The CDR3 has 19 amino acids. CDR3 in amino acids: CASSARYPGQGATGEKLFF. The DNA for the CDR3 is TGTGCCAGCAGTGCCCGATACCCGGGACAGGGGGCGACTGGTGAAAAACTGTTTTTT.

The V gene is TRBV10-2, the J gene TRBJ2-7, with 9 bases fitting TRBD1. The junction had 5 bases not matched to a gene; V was cut back by 8 bases and J by 3 bases. The germline gives CDR1 WSHSY, CDR2 SAAADI. The CDR3 loop spans 13 amino acids. The CDR3 region is CASRWDRVYEQYF. The CDR3 nucleotides are TGCGCCAGCCGTTGGGACAGGGTCTACGAGCAGTACTTC.

This chain connects TRBV4-2 to TRBJ2-7, with D possibly TRBD2 on 6 matching bases. Looked up from germline, CDR1 is LGHNA and CDR2 is YNFKEQ. The CDR3 spans 15 residues. V was shortened by 7 bases and J by 2 bases, with 18 bases between the two germline ends. CDR3 region: CASTPSGAEAYEQYF. CDR3 in DNA: TGTGCCAGCACCCCCTCGGGAGCGGAAGCCTACGAGCAGTACTTC.

This CDR3 is CASSLERTGALGYTF. CDR3 bases: TGTGCCAGCAGTTTAGAAAGGACAGGGGCGCTTGGCTACACCTTC. The J gene is TRBJ1-2, the V gene TRBV27; TRBD1 matches at 9 bases. The trim removed 2 bases at V and 7 bases at J, leaving 8 bases unmatched. The CDR3 sequence is 15 residues long. Germline V gene sequence: CDR1 MNHEY, CDR2 SMNVEV (reference sequence).

The chain combines TRBV18 with TRBJ2-7; 9 nucleotides line up with TRBD2. This CDR3 is 16 amino acids long. The germline gives CDR1 KGHSH, CDR2 LQKENI. Losses at the gene ends were 6 bases for V and 2 bases for J; bases not matched to a gene: 11. This CDR3 reads CASSPAGGSIPYEQYF. For the CDR3, the DNA is TGTGCCAGCTCCCCCGCGGGGGGGTCAATTCCCTACGAGCAGTACTTC.

The V call is TRBV5-1, the J call TRBJ2-1, with D perhaps matching TRBD1 (6 bases). Germline V gives CDR1 SGHRS, CDR2 YFSETQ. CDR3 length: 14 amino acids. V lost 1 base and J lost 4, with 9 bases in between. As DNA, the CDR3 is TGCGCCAGCAGCTTGAATACAGGGTACAATGAGCAGTTCTTC. Protein product: CASSLNTGYNEQFF.

The CDR3 sequence is CASSSRDNNQPQHF. The CDR3 DNA is TGTGCCAGCAGTTCCCGGGACAATAATCAGCCCCAGCATTTT. The chain couples TRBV27 to TRBJ1-5; tentative D call: TRBD1 (6 bases). This CDR3 spans 14 amino acids. Germline V gene lookup returns CDR1 MNHEY and CDR2 SMNVEV (reference sequence). V shed 4 bases and J shed 4 bases, with 11 bases lying between them.

J is TRBJ2-4 and V is TRBV6-1; D perhaps matches TRBD1 (5 bases). The CDR3 covers 15 residues. V dropped 2 bases and J dropped 0 bases, with 8 bases sitting between them. Looked up from germline, CDR1 is MNHNS and CDR2 is SASEGT. Written as DNA, the CDR3 is TGTGCCAGCAGTGAATTGGGGCTAGCCAAAAACATTCAGTACTTC. It translates to CASSELGLAKNIQYF.

This CDR3 is CASSPTMNYGYTF. The CDR3 bases are TGCGCCAGCAGCCCTACGATGAACTATGGCTACACCTTC. The chain couples TRBV10-1 to TRBJ1-2; D remains unclear. V lost 6 bases and J 2 bases, leaving 10 bases between the germline ends. Germline CDR1 WNHNN, CDR2 SYGVQD (reference sequence). The CDR3 sequence is 13 residues long.

This clone was seen a single time. This chain uses TRBV28 with TRBJ1-2; no firm D call. The CDR3 spans 15 residues. Germline V lookup: CDR1 MDHEN, CDR2 SYDVKM. The V end was cut by 0 bases, the J end by 6 bases, with 14 bases between. As DNA, the CDR3 is TGTGCCAGCAGTTTATGGCGGGAGCAACGGCATGGCTACACCTTC. Translated, it gives CASSLWREQRHGYTF.

This clone was observed a single time. The chain employs TRBV13 and TRBJ2-7, with 7 positions matching TRBD2. Germline CDR1 is PRHDT and CDR2 is FYEKMQ (reference sequence). The length of the CDR3 is 16 residues. J was trimmed by 0 bases and V by 5 bases; bases with no gene match: 10. The CDR3 loop is CASSPMTSQTSYEQYF. The CDR3 nucleotides read TGTGCCAGCAGCCCTATGACTAGCCAAACCTCCTACGAGCAGTACTTC. The whole variable domain, filled in from reference TRBV13 and TRBJ2-7, reads AAGVIQSPRHLIKEKRETATLKCYPIPRHDTVYWYQQGPGQDPQFLISFYEKMQSDKGSIPDRFSAQQFSDYHSELNMSSLELGDSALYFCASSPMTSQTSYEQYFGPGTRLTVT.

V is TRBV11-3 and J is TRBJ2-7; possibly TRBD1 for D (5 bases). This CDR3 has 15 amino acids. V was cut by 5 bases and J by 0 bases, with 14 bases left in between. CDR1 and CDR2 (germline): SGHNT, YENEEA. CDR3 in amino acids: CASSARGMSSYEQYF. The CDR3, as DNA: TGTGCCAGCAGCGCAAGGGGCATGAGCTCCTACGAGCAGTACTTC. Complete variable domain (other parts from reference TRBV11-3 and TRBJ2-7): EAGVVQSPRYKIIEKKQPVAFWCNPISGHNTLYWYLQNLGQGPELLIRYENEEAVDDSQLPKDRFSAERLKGVDSTLKIQPAELGDSAVYLCASSARGMSSYEQYFGPGTRLTVT.

V usage is TRBV9 and J usage is TRBJ2-7; 7 bases align to TRBD2. Germline CDR1 SGDLS, CDR2 YYNGEE. The CDR3 loop spans 14 amino acids. V lost 0 bases to trimming and J lost 5 bases; unmatched junction nucleotides: 5. DNA for the CDR3: TGTGCCAGCAGCGTAGGACTAGCTAACCACGAGCAGTACTTC. As protein: CASSVGLANHEQYF.

The J gene is TRBJ1-5, the V gene TRBV19, with unresolved D. The CDR3 contains 19 residues. The germline CDR1 and CDR2 sequences are LNHDA and SQIVND (reference sequence). The germline V and J ends were trimmed by 7 bases and 0 bases, with 25 bases remaining between them. Here the CDR3 reads CASMRRGQSPDVSNQPQHF. CDR3 nucleotides: TGTGCCAGTATGCGTAGAGGGCAGTCCCCGGATGTTAGCAATCAGCCCCAGCATTTT. Full variable domain (missing parts from reference TRBV19 and TRBJ1-5): DGGITQSPKYLFRKEGQNVTLSCEQNLNHDAMYWYRQDPGQGLRLIYYSQIVNDFQKGDIAEGYSVSREKKESFPLTVTSAQKNPTAFYLCASMRRGQSPDVSNQPQHFGDGTRLSIL.

V gene TRBV5-1 combines with J gene TRBJ2-7, with TRBD1 matching 10 bases. This CDR3 comprises 17 residues. Germline-derived CDR1 and CDR2 are SGHRS and YFSETQ. The ends lost 3 bases at V and 3 bases at J; junction bases unmatched: 12. CDR3 protein: CASSSDIPGQGLYEQYF. CDR3 DNA: TGCGCCAGCAGCTCTGACATTCCGGGACAGGGGCTCTACGAGCAGTACTTC.